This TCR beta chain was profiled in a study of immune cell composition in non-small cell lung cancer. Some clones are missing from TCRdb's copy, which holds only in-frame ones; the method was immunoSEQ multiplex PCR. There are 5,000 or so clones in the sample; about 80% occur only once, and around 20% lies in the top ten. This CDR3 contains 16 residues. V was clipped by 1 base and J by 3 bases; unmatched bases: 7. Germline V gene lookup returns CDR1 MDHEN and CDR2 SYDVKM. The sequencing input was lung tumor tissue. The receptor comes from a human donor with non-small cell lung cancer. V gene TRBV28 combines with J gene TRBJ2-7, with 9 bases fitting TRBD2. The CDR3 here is CASSLSSGGGVYEQYF. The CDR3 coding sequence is TGTGCCAGCAGTTTATCTTCTGGCGGGGGGGTCTACGAGCAGTACTTC.